This T cell receptor beta chain was recovered during a study of blood T cell repertoires in COVID-19. Background on the study: Both acute and convalescent COVID-19 samples were obtained from the United States, Italy and Spain. The cDNA or gDNA used as material had been derived from T cells, B-cell-depleted T cells, or PBMCs.

A single count supports this clone. Clinical histories supplied by participants themselves formed the basis of cohort assignment. The length of the CDR3 is 14 residues. Trimming took 8 bases from V and 0 from J, leaving 11 bases between them. The germline gives CDR1 SNHLY, CDR2 FYNNEI. TCRdb's table, derived via immunoSEQ multiplex PCR, lists solely in-frame clones and lacks some. The table shows over 150,000 clones, with around 80% occurring only once. This receptor was obtained from a woman between 65 and 79 years old in a cohort exposed to, infected with or recovered from COVID-19 (not recorded which). V is TRBV2 and J is TRBJ2-1; TRBD2 might be the D (6 bases). The specimen sequenced was PBMCs or T cells enriched from blood (not recorded which). CDR3: CASGGFSSYNEQFF. The CDR3 region has the DNA TGTGCCAGCGGGGGGTTTAGCTCCTACAATGAGCAGTTCTTC.